What follows is one T cell receptor (beta chain) and its context. This record comes from a study of T cell changes during pregnancy in multiple sclerosis. Produced via immunoSEQ multiplex PCR; TCRdb's table is partial and in-frame only. The sample has approximately 89,000 clones; about 93% are singletons. The origin of this receptor is a female donor in good health, enrolled as a control in a pregnancy study. The sequenced sample was peripheral blood, obtained after pregnancy.

Here the CDR3 DNA reads TGCGCCAGCAGCACAAGACAGGGGGCGAACACCGGGGAGCTGTTTTTT. Translating gives CASSTRQGANTGELFF. The rearrangement links TRBV5-1 to TRBJ2-2, with 9 bases fitting TRBD1. The V gene's germline CDR1 is SGHRS and CDR2 YFSETQ. The CDR3 is made up of 16 amino acids. The trim removed 4 bases at V and 0 bases at J, leaving 4 bases unmatched.